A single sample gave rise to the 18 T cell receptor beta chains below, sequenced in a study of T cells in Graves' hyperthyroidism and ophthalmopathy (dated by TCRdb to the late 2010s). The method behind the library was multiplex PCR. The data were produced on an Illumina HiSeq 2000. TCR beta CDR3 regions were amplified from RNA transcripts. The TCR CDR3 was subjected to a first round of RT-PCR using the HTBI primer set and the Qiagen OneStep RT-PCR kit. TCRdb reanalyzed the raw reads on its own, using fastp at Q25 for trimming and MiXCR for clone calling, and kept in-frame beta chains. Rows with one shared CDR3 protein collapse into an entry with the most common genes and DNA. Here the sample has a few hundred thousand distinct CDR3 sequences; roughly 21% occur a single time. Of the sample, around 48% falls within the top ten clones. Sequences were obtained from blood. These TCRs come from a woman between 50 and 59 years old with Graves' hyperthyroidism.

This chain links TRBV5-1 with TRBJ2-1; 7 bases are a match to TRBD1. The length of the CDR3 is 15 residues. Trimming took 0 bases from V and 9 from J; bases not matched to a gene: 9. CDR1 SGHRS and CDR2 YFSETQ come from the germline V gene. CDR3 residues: CASSLGTGGSGEQFF. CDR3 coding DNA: TGCGCCAGCAGCTTGGGGACAGGTGGGTCCGGTGAGCAGTTCTTC.

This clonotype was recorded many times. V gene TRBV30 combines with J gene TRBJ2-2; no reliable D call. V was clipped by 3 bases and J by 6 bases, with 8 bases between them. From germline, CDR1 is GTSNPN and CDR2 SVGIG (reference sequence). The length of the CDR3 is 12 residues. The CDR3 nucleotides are TGTGCCTGGAGGAAGGGTCCCGGGGAGCTGTTTTTT. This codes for CAWRKGPGELFF.

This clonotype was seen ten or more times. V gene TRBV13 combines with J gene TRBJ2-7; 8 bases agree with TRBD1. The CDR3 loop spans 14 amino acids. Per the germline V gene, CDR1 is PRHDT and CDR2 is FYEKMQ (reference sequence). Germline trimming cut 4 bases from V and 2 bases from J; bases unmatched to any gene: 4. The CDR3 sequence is CASSSRGPPYEQYF. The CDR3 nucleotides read TGTGCCAGCAGCTCCAGGGGGCCCCCCTACGAGCAGTACTTC.

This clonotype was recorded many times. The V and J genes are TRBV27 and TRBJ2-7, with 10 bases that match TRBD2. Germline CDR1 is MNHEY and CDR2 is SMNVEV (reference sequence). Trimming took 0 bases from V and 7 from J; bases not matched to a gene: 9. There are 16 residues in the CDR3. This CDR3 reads CASSLSWSSGRKEQYF. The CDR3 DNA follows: TGTGCCAGCAGTTTATCGTGGTCTAGCGGGAGAAAAGAGCAGTACTTC.

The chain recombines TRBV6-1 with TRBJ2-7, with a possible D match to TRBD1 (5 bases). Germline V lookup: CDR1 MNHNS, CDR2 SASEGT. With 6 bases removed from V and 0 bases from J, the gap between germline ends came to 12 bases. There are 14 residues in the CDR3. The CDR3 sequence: CASRTIRGSYEQYF. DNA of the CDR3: TGTGCCAGCAGGACAATAAGGGGCTCCTACGAGCAGTACTTC.

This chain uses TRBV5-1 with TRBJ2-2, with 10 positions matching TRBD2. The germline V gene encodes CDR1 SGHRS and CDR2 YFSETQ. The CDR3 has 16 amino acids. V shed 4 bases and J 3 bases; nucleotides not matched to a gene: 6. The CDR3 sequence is CASSASGRPDTGELFF. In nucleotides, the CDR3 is TGCGCCAGCAGCGCTAGCGGGAGACCAGACACCGGGGAGCTGTTTTTT.

The CDR3 sequence: CASRPGQGISIEQFF. CDR3 nucleotides: TGTGCCAGTAGACCGGGACAGGGGATTTCTATTGAGCAGTTCTTC. V gene TRBV19 combines with J gene TRBJ2-1, with TRBD1 matching over 10 bases. V lost 6 bases, J lost 9 bases, and 11 bases stayed unmatched. This CDR3 is 15 amino acids long. The germline V gene encodes CDR1 LNHDA and CDR2 SQIVND (reference sequence). Full variable domain (rest looked up from reference TRBV19 and TRBJ2-1): DGGITQSPKYLFRKEGQNVTLSCEQNLNHDAMYWYRQDPGQGLRLIYYSQIVNDFQKGDIAEGYSVSREKKESFPLTVTSAQKNPTAFYLCASRPGQGISIEQFFGPGTRLTVL.

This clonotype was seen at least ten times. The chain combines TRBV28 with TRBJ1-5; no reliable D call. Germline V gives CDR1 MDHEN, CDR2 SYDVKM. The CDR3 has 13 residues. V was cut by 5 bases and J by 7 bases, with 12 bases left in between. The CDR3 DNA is TGTGCCAGCAGTCCCACTACGTACCAGCCCCAGCATTTT. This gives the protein CASSPTTYQPQHF.

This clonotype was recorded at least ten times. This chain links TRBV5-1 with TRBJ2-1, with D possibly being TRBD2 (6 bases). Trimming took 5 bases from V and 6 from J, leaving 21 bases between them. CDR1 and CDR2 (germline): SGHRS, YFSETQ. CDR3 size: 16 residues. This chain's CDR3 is CASRFRPGLLFNEQFF. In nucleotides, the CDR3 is TGCGCCAGCAGATTTCGACCGGGACTCCTATTCAATGAGCAGTTCTTC.

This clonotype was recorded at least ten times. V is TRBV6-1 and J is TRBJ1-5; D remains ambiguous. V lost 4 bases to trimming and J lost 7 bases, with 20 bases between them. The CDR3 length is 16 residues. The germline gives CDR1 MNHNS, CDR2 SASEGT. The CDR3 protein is CASSGYEQVPRQPQHF. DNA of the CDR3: TGTGCCAGCAGTGGGTACGAGCAGGTCCCGAGGCAGCCCCAGCATTTT.

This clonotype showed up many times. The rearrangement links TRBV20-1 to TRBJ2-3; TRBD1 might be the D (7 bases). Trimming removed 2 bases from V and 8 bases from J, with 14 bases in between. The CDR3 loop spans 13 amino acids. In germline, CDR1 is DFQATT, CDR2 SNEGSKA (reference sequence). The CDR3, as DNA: TGCAGTGCTAGACCAGGGGGGCGGGGTACGCAGTATTTT. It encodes CSARPGGRGTQYF.

CDR3 amino acids: CSAGTSGVYNEQFF. CDR3 bases: TGCAGTGCAGGGACTAGCGGGGTCTACAATGAGCAGTTCTTC. The V and J genes are TRBV20-1 and TRBJ2-1, with TRBD2 matching over 13 bases. The CDR3 spans 14 residues. Unmatched junction bases numbered 2, after V lost 6 bases and J lost 3 bases. Germline-derived CDR1 and CDR2 are DFQATT and SNEGSKA (reference sequence).

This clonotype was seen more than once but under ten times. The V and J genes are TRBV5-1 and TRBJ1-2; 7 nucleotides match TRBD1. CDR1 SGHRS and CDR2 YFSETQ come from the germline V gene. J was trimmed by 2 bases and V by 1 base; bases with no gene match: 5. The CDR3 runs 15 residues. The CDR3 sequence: CASSLPGTANYGYTF. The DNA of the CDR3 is TGCGCCAGCAGCTTGCCCGGGACAGCCAACTATGGCTACACCTTC.

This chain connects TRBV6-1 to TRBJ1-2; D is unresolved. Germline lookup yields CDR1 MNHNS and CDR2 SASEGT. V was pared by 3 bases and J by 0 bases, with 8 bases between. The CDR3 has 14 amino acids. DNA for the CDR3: TGTGCCAGCAGTGATTACACTTCTAACTATGGCTACACCTTC. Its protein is CASSDYTSNYGYTF.

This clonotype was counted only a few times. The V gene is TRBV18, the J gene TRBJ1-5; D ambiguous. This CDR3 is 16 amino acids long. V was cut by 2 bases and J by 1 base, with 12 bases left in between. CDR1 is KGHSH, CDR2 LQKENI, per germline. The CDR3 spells CASSPAVTGSNQPQHF. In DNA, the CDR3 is TGTGCCAGCTCACCAGCTGTGACGGGAAGCAATCAGCCCCAGCATTTT.

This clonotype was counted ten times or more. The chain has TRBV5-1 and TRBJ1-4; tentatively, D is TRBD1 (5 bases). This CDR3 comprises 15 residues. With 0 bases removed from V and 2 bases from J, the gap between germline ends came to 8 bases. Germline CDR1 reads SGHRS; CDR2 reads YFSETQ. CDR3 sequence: CASSLVGGTNEKLFF. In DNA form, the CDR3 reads TGCGCCAGCAGCTTGGTCGGGGGGACTAATGAAAAACTGTTTTTT.

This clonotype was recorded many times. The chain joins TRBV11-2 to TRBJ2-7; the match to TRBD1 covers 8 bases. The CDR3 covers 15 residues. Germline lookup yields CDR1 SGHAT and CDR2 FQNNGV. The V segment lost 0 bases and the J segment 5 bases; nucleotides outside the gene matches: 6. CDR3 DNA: TGTGCCAGCAGCTTAGAGTCAGGGGGCAACCACGAGCAGTACTTC. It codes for CASSLESGGNHEQYF.

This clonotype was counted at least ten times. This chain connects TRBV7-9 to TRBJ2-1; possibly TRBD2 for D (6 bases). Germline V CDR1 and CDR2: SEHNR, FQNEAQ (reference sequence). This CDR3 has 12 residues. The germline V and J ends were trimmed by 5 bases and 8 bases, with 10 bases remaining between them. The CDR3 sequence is CASSPLAYEQFF. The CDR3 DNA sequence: TGTGCCAGCAGCCCACTAGCTTATGAGCAGTTCTTC. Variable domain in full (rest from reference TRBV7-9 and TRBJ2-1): DTGVSQNPRHKITKRGQNVTFRCDPISEHNRLYWYRQTLGQGPEFLTYFQNEAQLEKSRLLSDRFSAERPKGSFSTLEIQRTEQGDSAMYLCASSPLAYEQFFGPGTRLTVL.